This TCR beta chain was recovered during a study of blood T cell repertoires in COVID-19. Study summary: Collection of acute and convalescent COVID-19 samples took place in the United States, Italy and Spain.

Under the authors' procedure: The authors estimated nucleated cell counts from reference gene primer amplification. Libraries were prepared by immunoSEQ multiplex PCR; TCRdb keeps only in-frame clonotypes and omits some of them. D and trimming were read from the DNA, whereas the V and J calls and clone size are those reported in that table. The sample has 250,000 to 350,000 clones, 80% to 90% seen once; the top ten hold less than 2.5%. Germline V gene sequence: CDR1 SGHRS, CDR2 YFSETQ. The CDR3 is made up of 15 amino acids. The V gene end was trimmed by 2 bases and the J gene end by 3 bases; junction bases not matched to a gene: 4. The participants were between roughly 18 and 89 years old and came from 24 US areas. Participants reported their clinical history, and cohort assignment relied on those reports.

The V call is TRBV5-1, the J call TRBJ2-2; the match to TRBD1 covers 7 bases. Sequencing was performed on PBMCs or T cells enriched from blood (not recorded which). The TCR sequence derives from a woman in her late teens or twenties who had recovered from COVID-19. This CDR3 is CASSLYTGDTGELFF. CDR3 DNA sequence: TGCGCCAGCAGCTTATACACAGGGGACACCGGGGAGCTGTTTTTT.